This TCR beta chain was retrieved from a study of T cell repertoires in cytomegalovirus infection. At the level of the study: Signatures in public TCR beta sequences pointed to both CMV infection and matching HLA type.

This clonotype appeared a few times. Its antigen is unknown. TCRdb processed the reads anew with MiXCR; each CDR3 protein has one entry. This sample has 830,000 or so distinct CDR3 sequences, with 30% to 35% found just once. The V end was cut by 0 bases, the J end by 2 bases, with 17 bases between. The CDR3 spans 17 residues. CDR1 and CDR2 (germline): SGHTA, FQGTGA. Study-wide results and caveats: The ex vivo response showed dominance by HLA-C-restricted CMV-specific TCR beta clonotypes.

Sample: cultured CD8+ T cells from PBMCs, taken from culture after CMV antigen stimulation. The chain is built from TRBV7-3 and TRBJ2-7; TRBD1 is a possible D gene (6 bases). The origin of this receptor is a human donor in good health (CMV status not recorded). Some clones in this sample may be carry-over from other donors' samples. CDR3 nucleotide sequence: TGTGCCAGCAGCTTAACACCCAGGGGATCGTTGGCCTACGAGCAGTACGTC. It is translated as CASSLTPRGSLAYEQYV.